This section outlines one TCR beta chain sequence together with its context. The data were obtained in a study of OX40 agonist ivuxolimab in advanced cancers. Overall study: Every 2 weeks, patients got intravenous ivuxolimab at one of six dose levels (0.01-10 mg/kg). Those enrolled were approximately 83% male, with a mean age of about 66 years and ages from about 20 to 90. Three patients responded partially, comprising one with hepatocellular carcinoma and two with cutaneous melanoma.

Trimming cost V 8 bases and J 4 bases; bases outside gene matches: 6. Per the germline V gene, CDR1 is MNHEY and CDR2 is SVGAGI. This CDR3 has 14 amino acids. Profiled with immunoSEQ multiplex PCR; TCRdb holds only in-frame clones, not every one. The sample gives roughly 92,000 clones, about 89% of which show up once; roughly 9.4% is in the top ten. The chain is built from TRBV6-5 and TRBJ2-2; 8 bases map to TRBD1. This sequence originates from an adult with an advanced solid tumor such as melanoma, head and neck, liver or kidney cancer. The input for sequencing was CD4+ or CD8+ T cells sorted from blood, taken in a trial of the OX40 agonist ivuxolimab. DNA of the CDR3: TGTGCCAGCGGAAAAACAGGGGGCACCGGGGAGCTGTTTTTT. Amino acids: CASGKTGGTGELFF.